The present TCR beta chain was sequenced within a study of blood T cell repertoires in COVID-19. Looking at the study overall: The origin of the acute and convalescent COVID-19 samples was the United States, Italy and Spain. The analysed material was cDNA or gDNA that came from T cells, B-cell-depleted T cells, or PBMCs.

In germline, CDR1 is MNHEY, CDR2 SVGEGT. Trimming shortened V by 5 bases and J by 1 base, and 15 bases separated the two germline ends. The CDR3 runs 16 residues. Original processing methods: Amplification from reference gene primers served as the basis for estimated nucleated cell counts. The data were produced by immunoSEQ multiplex PCR, yet TCRdb's version contains in-frame clones alone and is incomplete. The V and J calls and clone size come from that table; D and trimming were worked out from the DNA. The data hold 90,000 to 100,000 clones, with roughly 80% observed a single time. The chain couples TRBV6-2 or TRBV6-3 to TRBJ1-3; tentative D call: TRBD1 (5 bases). The sample comprised peripheral blood. The receptor was isolated from a woman at least 80 years old with acute or convalescent COVID-19. The CDR3 sequence is CASSPAAGRSGNTIYF. CDR3 DNA: TGTGCCAGCAGTCCGGCCGCGGGGCGGTCTGGAAACACCATATATTTT.